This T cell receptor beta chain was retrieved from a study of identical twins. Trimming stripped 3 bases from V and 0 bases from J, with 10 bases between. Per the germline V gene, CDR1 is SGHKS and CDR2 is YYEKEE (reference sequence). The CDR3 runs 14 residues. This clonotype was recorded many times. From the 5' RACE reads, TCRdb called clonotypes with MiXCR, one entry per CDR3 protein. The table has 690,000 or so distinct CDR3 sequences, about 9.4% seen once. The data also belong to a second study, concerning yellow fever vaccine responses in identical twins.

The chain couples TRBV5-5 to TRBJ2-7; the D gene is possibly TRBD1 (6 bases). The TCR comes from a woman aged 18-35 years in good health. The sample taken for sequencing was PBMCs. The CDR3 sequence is CASSWQGTSYEQYF. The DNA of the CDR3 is TGTGCCAGCAGCTGGCAGGGGACCTCCTACGAGCAGTACTTC.